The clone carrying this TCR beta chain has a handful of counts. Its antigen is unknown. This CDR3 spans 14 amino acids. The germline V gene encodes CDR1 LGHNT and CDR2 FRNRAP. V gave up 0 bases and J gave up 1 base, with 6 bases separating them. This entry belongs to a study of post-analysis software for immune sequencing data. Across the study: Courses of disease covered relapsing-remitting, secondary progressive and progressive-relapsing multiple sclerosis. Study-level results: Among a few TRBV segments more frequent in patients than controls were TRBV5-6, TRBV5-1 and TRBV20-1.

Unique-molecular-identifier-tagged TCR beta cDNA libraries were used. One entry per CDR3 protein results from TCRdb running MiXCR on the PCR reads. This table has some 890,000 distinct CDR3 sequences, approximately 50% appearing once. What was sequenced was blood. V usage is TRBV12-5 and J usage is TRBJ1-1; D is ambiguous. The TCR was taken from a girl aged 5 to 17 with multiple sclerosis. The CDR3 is CASGLVLGNTEAFF. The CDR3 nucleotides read TGTGCTAGTGGTTTGGTACTAGGGAACACTGAAGCTTTCTTT. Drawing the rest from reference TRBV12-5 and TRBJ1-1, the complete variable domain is DARVTQTPRHKVTEMGQEVTMRCQPILGHNTVFWYRQTMMQGLELLAYFRNRAPLDDSGMPKDRFSAEMPDATLATLKIQPSEPRDSAVYFCASGLVLGNTEAFFGQGTRLTVV.